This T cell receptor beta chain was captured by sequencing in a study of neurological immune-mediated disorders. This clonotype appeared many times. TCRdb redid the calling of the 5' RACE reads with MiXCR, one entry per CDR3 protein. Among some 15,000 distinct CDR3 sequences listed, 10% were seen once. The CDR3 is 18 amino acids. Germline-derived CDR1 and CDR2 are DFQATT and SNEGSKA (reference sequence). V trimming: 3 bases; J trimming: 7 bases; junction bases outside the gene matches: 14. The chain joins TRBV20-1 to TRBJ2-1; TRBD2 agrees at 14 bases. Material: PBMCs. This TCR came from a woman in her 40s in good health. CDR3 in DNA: TGCAGTGCTAGGTACCCAACTCCGGGACTAGCGGGAGCTAATGAGCAGTTCTTC. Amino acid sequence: CSARYPTPGLAGANEQFF.